This TCR beta chain was sequenced for a study of T cells in Graves' hyperthyroidism and ophthalmopathy. V dropped 4 bases and J dropped 5; count of bases not matched to a gene: 10. The CDR3 length is 17 residues. Germline V gene sequence: CDR1 SGHRS, CDR2 YFSETQ. Comments on this clonotype: Its antigen is still unknown.

RNA transcripts served as the template for amplifying TCR beta CDR3 regions. The study used the HTBI primer set for a first-round RT-PCR of the TCR CDR3. TCRdb redid the calling of the multiplex PCR reads with MiXCR, one entry per CDR3 protein. The sample includes more than 300,000 distinct CDR3 sequences, around 13% seen only once; the top ten take approximately 10%. Study-wide findings and caveats: Blood also contained most expanded thyroid clonotypes above 0.001.

Sequenced material: blood. The chain uses TRBV5-1 and TRBJ2-2; 11 nucleotides match TRBD2. The sequence was collected from a woman aged 55-69 years with Graves' hyperthyroidism. CDR3 region: CASSRRGTSGTTGELFF. In DNA, the CDR3 is TGCGCCAGCAGCCGAAGAGGGACTAGCGGAACTACCGGGGAGCTGTTTTTT.